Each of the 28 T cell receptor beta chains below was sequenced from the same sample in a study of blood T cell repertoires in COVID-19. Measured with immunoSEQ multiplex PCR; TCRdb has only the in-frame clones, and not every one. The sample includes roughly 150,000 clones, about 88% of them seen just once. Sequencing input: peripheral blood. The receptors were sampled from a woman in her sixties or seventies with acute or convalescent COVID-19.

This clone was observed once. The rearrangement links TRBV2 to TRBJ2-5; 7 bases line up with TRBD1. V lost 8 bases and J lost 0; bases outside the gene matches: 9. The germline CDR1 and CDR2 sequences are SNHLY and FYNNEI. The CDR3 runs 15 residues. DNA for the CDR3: TGTGCCAGCGCCCTGGACAGGCGGTACCAAGAGACCCAGTACTTC. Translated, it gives CASALDRRYQETQYF.

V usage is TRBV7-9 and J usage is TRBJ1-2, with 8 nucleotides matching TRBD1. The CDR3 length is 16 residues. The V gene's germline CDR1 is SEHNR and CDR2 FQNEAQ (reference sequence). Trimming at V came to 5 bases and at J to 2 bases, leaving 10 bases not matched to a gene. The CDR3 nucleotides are TGTGCCAGCAGCACGACAGGGGCGCGTGGGAACTATGGCTACACCTTC. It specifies CASSTTGARGNYGYTF.

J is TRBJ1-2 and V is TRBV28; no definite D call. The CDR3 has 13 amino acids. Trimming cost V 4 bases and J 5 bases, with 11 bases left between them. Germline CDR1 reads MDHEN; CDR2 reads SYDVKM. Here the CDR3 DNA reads TGTGCCAGCAGTTCTGCCAGAGGGTATGGCTACACCTTC. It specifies CASSSARGYGYTF.

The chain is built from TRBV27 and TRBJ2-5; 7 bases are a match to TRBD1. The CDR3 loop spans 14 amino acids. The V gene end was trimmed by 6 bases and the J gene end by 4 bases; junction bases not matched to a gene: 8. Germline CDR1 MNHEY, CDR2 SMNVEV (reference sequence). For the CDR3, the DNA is TGTGCCAGCAGCCCACAGGGGTCCTTAGAGACCCAGTACTTC. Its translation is CASSPQGSLETQYF.

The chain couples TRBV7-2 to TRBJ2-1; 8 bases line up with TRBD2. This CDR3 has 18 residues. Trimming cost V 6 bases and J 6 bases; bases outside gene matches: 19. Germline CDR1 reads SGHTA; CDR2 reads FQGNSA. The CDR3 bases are TGTGCCAGCAGATCCATGCCCACTGAGCGGGGGAGAAGCAATGAGCAGTTCTTC. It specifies CASRSMPTERGRSNEQFF.

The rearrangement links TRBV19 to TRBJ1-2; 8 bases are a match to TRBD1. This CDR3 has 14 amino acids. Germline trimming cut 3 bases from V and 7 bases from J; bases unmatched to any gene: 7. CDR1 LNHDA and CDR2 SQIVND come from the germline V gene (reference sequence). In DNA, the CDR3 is TGTGCCAGTAGTATCCCCCAGGGGGCAAGTGGCTACACCTTC. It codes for CASSIPQGASGYTF.

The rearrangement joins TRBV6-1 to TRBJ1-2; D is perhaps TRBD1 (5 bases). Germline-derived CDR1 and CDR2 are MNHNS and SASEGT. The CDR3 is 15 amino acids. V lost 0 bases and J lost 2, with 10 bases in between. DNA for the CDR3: TGTGCCAGCAGTGAAGCCCGGGGGATAAACTATGGCTACACCTTC. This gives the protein CASSEARGINYGYTF.

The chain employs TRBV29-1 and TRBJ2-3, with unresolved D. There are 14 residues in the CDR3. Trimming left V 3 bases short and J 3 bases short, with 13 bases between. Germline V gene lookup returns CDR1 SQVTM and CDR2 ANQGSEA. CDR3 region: CSVDLGRTTDTQYF. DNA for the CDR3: TGCAGCGTTGATCTGGGCAGAACGACAGATACGCAGTATTTT.

This CDR3 reads CASSFSSDTQYF. Here the CDR3 DNA reads TGTGCCAGCAGTTTTAGTTCCGATACGCAGTATTTT. V and J are TRBV6-2 or TRBV6-3 and TRBJ2-3; D ambiguous. The CDR3 runs 12 residues. CDR1 is MNHEY and CDR2 is SVGEGT in the germline V gene. The ends were cut back, 4 bases at V and 6 bases at J, with 8 bases in the middle.

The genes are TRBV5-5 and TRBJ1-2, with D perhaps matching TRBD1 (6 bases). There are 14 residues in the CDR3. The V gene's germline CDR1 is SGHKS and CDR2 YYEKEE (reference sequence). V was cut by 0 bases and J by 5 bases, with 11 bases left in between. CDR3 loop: CASSLVGAGYGYTF. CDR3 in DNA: TGTGCCAGCAGCTTGGTGGGGGCAGGTTATGGCTACACCTTC. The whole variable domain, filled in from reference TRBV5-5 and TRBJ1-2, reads DAGVTQSPTHLIKTRGQQVTLRCSPISGHKSVSWYQQVLGQGPQFIFQYYEKEERGRGNFPDRFSARQFPNYSSELNVNALLLGDSALYLCASSLVGAGYGYTFGSGTRLTVV.

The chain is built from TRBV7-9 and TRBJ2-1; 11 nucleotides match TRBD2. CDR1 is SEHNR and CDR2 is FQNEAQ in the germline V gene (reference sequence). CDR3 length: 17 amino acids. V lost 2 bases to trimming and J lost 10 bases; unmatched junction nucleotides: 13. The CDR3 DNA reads TGTGCCAGCAGCTTAAGGCCTAGCGGGGGGTTCAGTGTAGAGCAGTTCTTC. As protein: CASSLRPSGGFSVEQFF.

The CDR3 nucleotides are TGTGCCAGCAGTCTCCGGGACAGGGGTAGGAATGAGCAGTTCTTC. Protein sequence: CASSLRDRGRNEQFF. The V gene is TRBV6-5, the J gene TRBJ2-1, with 10 bases identical to TRBD1. Trimming cost V 5 bases and J 7 bases; bases outside gene matches: 8. This CDR3 contains 15 residues. CDR1 is MNHEY, CDR2 SVGAGI, per germline.

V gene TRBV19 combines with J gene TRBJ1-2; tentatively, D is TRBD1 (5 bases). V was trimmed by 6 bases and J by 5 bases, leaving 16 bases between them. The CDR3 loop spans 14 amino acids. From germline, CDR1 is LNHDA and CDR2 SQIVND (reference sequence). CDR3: CASRDTLIGYGYTF. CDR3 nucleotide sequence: TGTGCCAGTAGGGACACCTTGATTGGGTATGGCTACACCTTC.

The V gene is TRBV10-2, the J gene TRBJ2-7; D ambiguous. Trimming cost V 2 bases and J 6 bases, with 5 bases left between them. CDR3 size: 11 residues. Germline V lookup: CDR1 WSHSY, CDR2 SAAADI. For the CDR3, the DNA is TGCGCCAGCAGTGAGATGCGCGAGCAGTACTTC. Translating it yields CASSEMREQYF.

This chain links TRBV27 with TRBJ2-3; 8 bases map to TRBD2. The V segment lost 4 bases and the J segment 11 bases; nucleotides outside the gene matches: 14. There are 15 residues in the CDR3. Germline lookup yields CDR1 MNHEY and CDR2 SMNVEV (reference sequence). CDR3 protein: CASSSGAGAFYRQYF. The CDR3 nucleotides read TGTGCCAGCAGTTCTGGAGCGGGGGCCTTCTATAGGCAGTATTTT.

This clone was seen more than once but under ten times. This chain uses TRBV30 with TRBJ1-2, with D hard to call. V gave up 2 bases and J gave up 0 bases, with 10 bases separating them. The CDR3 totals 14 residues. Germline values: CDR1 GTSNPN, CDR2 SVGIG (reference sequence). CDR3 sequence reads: CAWSPGRANYGYTF. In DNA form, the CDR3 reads TGTGCCTGGAGTCCAGGAAGAGCTAACTATGGCTACACCTTC.

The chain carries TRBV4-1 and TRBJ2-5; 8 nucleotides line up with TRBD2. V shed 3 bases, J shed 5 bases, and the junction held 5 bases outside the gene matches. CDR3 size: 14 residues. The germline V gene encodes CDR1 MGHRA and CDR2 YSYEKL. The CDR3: CASSHPAGEETQYF. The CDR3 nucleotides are TGCGCCAGCAGCCACCCAGCGGGGGAGGAGACCCAGTACTTC.

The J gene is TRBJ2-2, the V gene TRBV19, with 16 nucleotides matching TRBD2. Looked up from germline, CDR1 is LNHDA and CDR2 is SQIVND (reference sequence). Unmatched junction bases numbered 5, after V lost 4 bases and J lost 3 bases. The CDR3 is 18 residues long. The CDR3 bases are TGTGCCAGTAGTAGGGGACTAGCGGGGGGGCCCCACACCGGGGAGCTGTTTTTT. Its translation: CASSRGLAGGPHTGELFF.

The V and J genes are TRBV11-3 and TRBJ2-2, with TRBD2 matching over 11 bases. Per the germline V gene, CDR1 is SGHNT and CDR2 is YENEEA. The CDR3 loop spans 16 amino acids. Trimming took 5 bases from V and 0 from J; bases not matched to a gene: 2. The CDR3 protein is CASSTSGGSNTGELFF. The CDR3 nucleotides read TGTGCCAGCAGCACTAGCGGGGGTTCGAACACCGGGGAGCTGTTTTTT. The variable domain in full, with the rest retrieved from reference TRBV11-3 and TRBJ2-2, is EAGVVQSPRYKIIEKKQPVAFWCNPISGHNTLYWYLQNLGQGPELLIRYENEEAVDDSQLPKDRFSAERLKGVDSTLKIQPAELGDSAVYLCASSTSGGSNTGELFFGEGSRLTVL.

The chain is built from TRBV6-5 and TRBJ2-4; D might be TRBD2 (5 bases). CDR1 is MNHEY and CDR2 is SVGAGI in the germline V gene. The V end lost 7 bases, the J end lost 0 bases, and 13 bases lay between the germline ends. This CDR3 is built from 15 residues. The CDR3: CASTASYLAKNIQYF. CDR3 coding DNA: TGTGCCAGCACCGCTAGCTACCTAGCCAAAAACATTCAGTACTTC.

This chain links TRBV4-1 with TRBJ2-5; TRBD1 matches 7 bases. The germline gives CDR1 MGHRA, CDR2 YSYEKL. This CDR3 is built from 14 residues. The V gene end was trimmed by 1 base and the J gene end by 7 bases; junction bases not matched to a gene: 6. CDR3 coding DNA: TGCGCCAGCAGCCAAGTCGACAGGGCGGCGACCCAGTACTTC. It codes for CASSQVDRAATQYF.

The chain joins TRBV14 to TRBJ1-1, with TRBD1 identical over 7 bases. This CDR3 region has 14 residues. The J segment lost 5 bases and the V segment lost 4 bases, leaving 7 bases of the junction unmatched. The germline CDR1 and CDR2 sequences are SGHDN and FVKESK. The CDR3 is CASSRVQGGTEAFF. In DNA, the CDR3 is TGTGCCAGCAGCCGAGTGCAGGGGGGAACTGAAGCTTTCTTT.

The CDR3 DNA reads as TGTGCCAGTAGTCCCACCGGGACAGGGGGCAAAAAGACCCAGTACTTC. Amino acid sequence: CASSPTGTGGKKTQYF. The chain carries TRBV19 and TRBJ2-5, with 12 bases that match TRBD1. In germline, CDR1 is LNHDA, CDR2 SQIVND (reference sequence). The CDR3 extends over 16 amino acids. V lost 5 bases and J lost 6; bases outside the gene matches: 10.

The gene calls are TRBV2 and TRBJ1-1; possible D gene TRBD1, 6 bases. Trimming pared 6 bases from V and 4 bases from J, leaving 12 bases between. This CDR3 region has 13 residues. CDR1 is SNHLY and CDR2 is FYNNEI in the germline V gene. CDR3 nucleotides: TGTGCCAGCAGCGCCAGGGGTCCCACTGAAGCTTTCTTT. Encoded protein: CASSARGPTEAFF. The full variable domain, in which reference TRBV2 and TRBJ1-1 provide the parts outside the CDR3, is EPEVTQTPSHQVTQMGQEVILRCVPISNHLYFYWYRQILGQKVEFLVSFYNNEISEKSEIFDDQFSVERPDGSNFTLKIRSTKLEDSAMYFCASSARGPTEAFFGQGTRLTVV.

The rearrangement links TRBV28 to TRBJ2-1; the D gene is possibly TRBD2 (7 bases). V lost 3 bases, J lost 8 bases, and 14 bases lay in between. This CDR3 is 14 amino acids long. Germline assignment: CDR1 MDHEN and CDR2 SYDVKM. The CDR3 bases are TGTGCCAGCAGTTTGGGGAGGGGGAACGATGAGCAGTTCTTC. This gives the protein CASSLGRGNDEQFF.

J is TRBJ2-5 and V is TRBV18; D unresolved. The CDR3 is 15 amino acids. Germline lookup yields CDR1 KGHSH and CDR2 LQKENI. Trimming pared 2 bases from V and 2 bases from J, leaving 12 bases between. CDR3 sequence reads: CASSPWPHRQETQYF. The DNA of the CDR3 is TGTGCCAGCTCACCATGGCCCCACCGTCAAGAGACCCAGTACTTC.

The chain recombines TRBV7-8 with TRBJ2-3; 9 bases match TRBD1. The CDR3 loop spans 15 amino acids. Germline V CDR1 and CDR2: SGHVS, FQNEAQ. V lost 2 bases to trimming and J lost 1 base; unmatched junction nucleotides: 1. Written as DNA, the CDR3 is TGTGCCAGCAGCTTACGGGACAGGGGCACAGATACGCAGTATTTT. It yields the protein CASSLRDRGTDTQYF.

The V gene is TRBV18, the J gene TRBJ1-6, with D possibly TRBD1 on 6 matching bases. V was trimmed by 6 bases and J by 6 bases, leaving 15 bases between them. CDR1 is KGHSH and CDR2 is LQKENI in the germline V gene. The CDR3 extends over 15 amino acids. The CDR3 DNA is TGTGCCAGCTCGCTCCGACAGGACCGTAATTCACCCCTCCACTTT. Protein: CASSLRQDRNSPLHF.